These T cell receptor beta chains were read from a single sample in a study of cytomegalovirus exposure and HLA in healthy donors. TCRdb's copy holds only in-frame clones and misses some; the assay was immunoSEQ multiplex PCR. The table has about 170,000 clones, roughly 81% seen once. Sequenced: PBMCs. All receptors come from a woman aged 18-30 years in good health and CMV-seropositive. Both conserved end residues are part of each CDR3. The D gene is left open where the match is weak. Expanded clones are given a class, and other clones once, few, many or no size at all.

abundance: -; d_gene: -; j_gene: TRBJ1-2; len: 15; v_gene: TRBV4-3; CDR3nt: TGCGCCAGCAGCCAAGCCCGGACACCACCCTATGGCTACACCTTC; CDR3aa: CASSQARTPPYGYTF
abundance: -; d_gene: -; j_gene: TRBJ1-6; len: 16; v_gene: TRBV6-1; CDR3nt: TGTGCCAGCAGTGAGAGAGGCGGCGGGGCTCATTCACCCCTCCACTTT; CDR3aa: CASSERGGGAHSPLHF
abundance: once; d_gene: -; j_gene: TRBJ1-1; len: 13; v_gene: TRBV7-2; CDR3nt: TGTGCCAGCAGCCTCAGCGCGAGCACTGAAGCTTTCTTT; CDR3aa: CASSLSASTEAFF
abundance: -; d_gene: TRBD1; j_gene: TRBJ1-6; len: 15; v_gene: TRBV30; CDR3nt: TGTGCCTGGACACCCGGGACAGCCTATAATTCACCCCTCCACTTT; CDR3aa: CAWTPGTAYNSPLHF
abundance: -; d_gene: -; j_gene: TRBJ1-1; len: 13; v_gene: TRBV2; CDR3nt: TGTGCCAGCGCTATCAGGGGCTGGACTGAAGCTTTCTTT; CDR3aa: CASAIRGWTEAFF
abundance: -; d_gene: TRBD2; j_gene: TRBJ2-3; len: 17; v_gene: TRBV27; CDR3nt: TGTGCCAGCAGTTTAATATCGTCGGGGGGGAGGGCAGATACGCAGTATTTT; CDR3aa: CASSLISSGGRADTQYF
abundance: few; d_gene: -; j_gene: TRBJ2-2; len: 14; v_gene: TRBV18; CDR3nt: TGTGCCAGCTCACCCCGGGATCCCACCGGGGAGCTGTTTTTT; CDR3aa: CASSPRDPTGELFF
abundance: -; d_gene: TRBD1; j_gene: TRBJ1-2; len: 18; v_gene: TRBV16; CDR3nt: TGTGCCAGCAGCCTTCACCGTACATCGACAGGGGGATACTATGGCTACACCTTC; CDR3aa: CASSLHRTSTGGYYGYTF
abundance: -; d_gene: -; j_gene: TRBJ2-1; len: 11; v_gene: TRBV27; CDR3nt: TGTGCCAGCATTACACAATCTGAGCAGTTCTTC; CDR3aa: CASITQSEQFF
abundance: -; d_gene: -; j_gene: TRBJ2-7; len: 12; v_gene: TRBV2; CDR3nt: TGTGCCAGCAGTGAATCAACCTACGAGCAGTACTTC; CDR3aa: CASSESTYEQYF
abundance: few; d_gene: TRBD1; j_gene: TRBJ2-5; len: 13; v_gene: TRBV5-1; CDR3nt: TGCGCCAGCAGCTCGACAGGGAGAGAGACCCAGTACTTC; CDR3aa: CASSSTGRETQYF
abundance: -; d_gene: -; j_gene: TRBJ1-3; len: 14; v_gene: TRBV6-6; CDR3nt: TGTGCCAGCAGTTATAGTTCCTCTGGAAACACCATATATTTT; CDR3aa: CASSYSSSGNTIYF
abundance: -; d_gene: -; j_gene: TRBJ1-5; len: 15; v_gene: TRBV4-1; CDR3nt: TGCGCCAGCAGGTGGTGCAGGCCCAAAAGTCAGCCCCAGCATTTT; CDR3aa: CASRWCRPKSQPQHF
abundance: -; d_gene: -; j_gene: TRBJ2-5; len: 10; v_gene: TRBV29-1; CDR3nt: TGCAGCCAGGGGCAAGAGACCCAGTACTTC; CDR3aa: CSQGQETQYF
abundance: few; d_gene: TRBD1; j_gene: TRBJ1-1; len: 15; v_gene: TRBV6-5; CDR3nt: TGTGCCAGCAGTCAATTTGGACAGGGAGACACTGAAGCTTTCTTT; CDR3aa: CASSQFGQGDTEAFF
abundance: -; d_gene: TRBD1; j_gene: TRBJ2-5; len: 14; v_gene: TRBV30; CDR3nt: TGTGCCTGGAACCTACCGGGACAGCAAGAGACCCAGTACTTC; CDR3aa: CAWNLPGQQETQYF
abundance: -; d_gene: -; j_gene: TRBJ2-5; len: 16; v_gene: TRBV15; CDR3nt: TGTGCCACCAGCAACCCTGGGGGCCGACGGAAAGAGACCCAGTACTTC; CDR3aa: CATSNPGGRRKETQYF
abundance: -; d_gene: -; j_gene: TRBJ1-2; len: 15; v_gene: TRBV18; CDR3nt: TGTGCCAGCTCACTTTCAGCTAGAGAGAGCTATGGCTACACCTTC; CDR3aa: CASSLSARESYGYTF
abundance: -; d_gene: TRBD2; j_gene: TRBJ2-1; len: 16; v_gene: TRBV6-5; CDR3nt: TGTGCCAGCAGTTACCGGGGACTAGCGGGAGGACGGGAGCAGTTCTTC; CDR3aa: CASSYRGLAGGREQFF
abundance: -; d_gene: -; j_gene: TRBJ2-7; len: 15; v_gene: TRBV13; CDR3nt: TGTGCCAGCAGCTTAGAGGGGCAGGGCTCCTACGAGCAGTACTTC; CDR3aa: CASSLEGQGSYEQYF
abundance: -; d_gene: -; j_gene: TRBJ1-1; len: 14; v_gene: TRBV28; CDR3nt: TGTGCCAGCAGTTTCGCCCGGGTGAACACTGAAGCTTTCTTT; CDR3aa: CASSFARVNTEAFF
abundance: -; d_gene: TRBD2; j_gene: TRBJ2-1; len: 19; v_gene: TRBV4-1; CDR3nt: TGCGCCAGCAGCTCCGCCGGGACTAGCGGGGGGGGAATCTACAATGAGCAGTTCTTC; CDR3aa: CASSSAGTSGGGIYNEQFF
abundance: -; d_gene: TRBD1; j_gene: TRBJ1-2; len: 15; v_gene: TRBV6-1; CDR3nt: TGTGCCAGCAGTGAAGGGGCAGGGGGCTACTATGGCTACACCTTC; CDR3aa: CASSEGAGGYYGYTF
abundance: once; d_gene: -; j_gene: TRBJ2-3; len: 17; v_gene: TRBV7-9; CDR3nt: TGTGCCAGCAGCTCCTCCAGGTTGCCCCTTAGCACAGATACGCAGTATTTT; CDR3aa: CASSSSRLPLSTDTQYF
abundance: -; d_gene: TRBD2; j_gene: TRBJ2-1; len: 15; v_gene: TRBV4-1; CDR3nt: TGCGCCAGCAGCCAAGAGACTAGCGGGGGCAATGAGCAGTTCTTC; CDR3aa: CASSQETSGGNEQFF
abundance: -; d_gene: -; j_gene: TRBJ1-1; len: 15; v_gene: TRBV7-9; CDR3nt: TGTGCCAGCAGCTTAGCACGCCGGGGGGCGACTGAAGCTTTCTTT; CDR3aa: CASSLARRGATEAFF
abundance: few; d_gene: TRBD2; j_gene: TRBJ2-3; len: 16; v_gene: TRBV6-1; CDR3nt: TGTGCCAGCAGTGAAACTAGCGGGGGGGCTTCAGATACGCAGTATTTT; CDR3aa: CASSETSGGASDTQYF
abundance: -; d_gene: TRBD2; j_gene: TRBJ2-5; len: 17; v_gene: TRBV4-3; CDR3nt: TGCGCCAGCAGCCCGACCCGACGGGACTATGGGCAAGAGACCCAGTACTTC; CDR3aa: CASSPTRRDYGQETQYF
abundance: -; d_gene: -; j_gene: TRBJ1-2; len: 15; v_gene: TRBV4-1; CDR3nt: TGCGCCAGCAGCCAAGCTTTGGGAGGGGGCTATGGCTACACCTTC; CDR3aa: CASSQALGGGYGYTF
abundance: -; d_gene: TRBD2; j_gene: TRBJ2-3; len: 14; v_gene: TRBV28; CDR3nt: TGTGCCAGCAGTACCAGCGGGGGGGGAGATACGCAGTATTTT; CDR3aa: CASSTSGGGDTQYF
abundance: -; d_gene: -; j_gene: TRBJ1-3; len: 16; v_gene: TRBV21-1; CDR3nt: TGTGCCAGCAGCAGGCGGAACCGGCCGGGGGGAAACACCATATATTTT; CDR3aa: CASSRRNRPGGNTIYF
abundance: -; d_gene: -; j_gene: TRBJ2-7; len: 17; v_gene: TRBV11-2; CDR3nt: TGTGCCAGCAGCTCTCTCGGGGGCGGGGGTGACTCCTACGAGCAGTACTTC; CDR3aa: CASSSLGGGGDSYEQYF
abundance: -; d_gene: TRBD1; j_gene: TRBJ2-5; len: 13; v_gene: TRBV29-1; CDR3nt: TGCAGCGCCCGGGACAGGGTCCTGGAGACCCAGTACTTC; CDR3aa: CSARDRVLETQYF
abundance: -; d_gene: -; j_gene: TRBJ1-1; len: 15; v_gene: TRBV5-5; CDR3nt: TGTGCCAGCAGCTTGTGGCAGGGTTGGGGCACTGAAGCTTTCTTT; CDR3aa: CASSLWQGWGTEAFF
abundance: once; d_gene: -; j_gene: TRBJ2-5; len: 16; v_gene: TRBV7-7; CDR3nt: TGTGCCAGCAGCCGAATACCTCGGTCGGGTCAGGAGACCCAGTACTTC; CDR3aa: CASSRIPRSGQETQYF
abundance: few; d_gene: TRBD2; j_gene: TRBJ2-7; len: 16; v_gene: TRBV4-3; CDR3nt: TGCGCCAGCAGCCAAGATACAGTAGCGGGGGACTACGAGCAGTACTTC; CDR3aa: CASSQDTVAGDYEQYF
abundance: -; d_gene: -; j_gene: TRBJ2-1; len: 14; v_gene: TRBV27; CDR3nt: TGTGCCAGCAGTTTAAGGGGTCTAAGGAATGAGCAGTTCTTC; CDR3aa: CASSLRGLRNEQFF
abundance: -; d_gene: -; j_gene: TRBJ1-2; len: 12; v_gene: TRBV2; CDR3nt: TGTGCCAGCAGCTTCGGTAAATATGGCTACACCTTC; CDR3aa: CASSFGKYGYTF
abundance: few; d_gene: TRBD2; j_gene: TRBJ2-3; len: 16; v_gene: TRBV7-9; CDR3nt: TGTGCCAGCAGCTTAACGGCTAGCGGGGCTGCTGATACGCAGTATTTT; CDR3aa: CASSLTASGAADTQYF
abundance: -; d_gene: TRBD2; j_gene: TRBJ2-2; len: 20; v_gene: TRBV27; CDR3nt: TGTGCCAGCAGTTCCTTTCTGGGCCTAGCGGGGGTAAACAAGAACGGGGAGCTGTTTTTT; CDR3aa: CASSSFLGLAGVNKNGELFF
abundance: -; d_gene: -; j_gene: TRBJ2-2; len: 15; v_gene: TRBV9; CDR3nt: TGTGCCAGCAGCGTGGGACATACCCCCCCCGGGGAGCTGTTTTTT; CDR3aa: CASSVGHTPPGELFF
abundance: -; d_gene: TRBD1; j_gene: TRBJ2-7; len: 14; v_gene: TRBV5-1; CDR3nt: TGCGCCAGCAGCTTACAACAGGGGGCGAACGAGCAGTACTTC; CDR3aa: CASSLQQGANEQYF
abundance: once; d_gene: TRBD1; j_gene: TRBJ2-3; len: 16; v_gene: TRBV5-1; CDR3nt: TGCGCCAGCAGCCAAAGGACAGGGGGCGTCGCAGATACGCAGTATTTT; CDR3aa: CASSQRTGGVADTQYF
abundance: -; d_gene: -; j_gene: TRBJ2-2; len: 14; v_gene: TRBV5-1; CDR3nt: TGCGCCAGCAGCTTGGGAGGGAACACCGGGGAGCTGTTTTTT; CDR3aa: CASSLGGNTGELFF
abundance: once; d_gene: TRBD2; j_gene: TRBJ2-1; len: 13; v_gene: TRBV9; CDR3nt: TGTGCCAGCAGCGGCAAACTAGCGGGGACCCCGCTCTTC; CDR3aa: CASSGKLAGTPLF
abundance: -; d_gene: -; j_gene: TRBJ2-1; len: 15; v_gene: TRBV19; CDR3nt: TGTGCCAGTCGAATCACAGGAATTTCCTACAATGAGCAGTTCTTC; CDR3aa: CASRITGISYNEQFF
abundance: -; d_gene: -; j_gene: TRBJ1-1; len: 15; v_gene: TRBV7-9; CDR3nt: TGTGCCAGCAGCTTAGCGATAGGACAGAACACTGAAGCTTTCTTT; CDR3aa: CASSLAIGQNTEAFF
abundance: -; d_gene: -; j_gene: TRBJ1-2; len: 14; v_gene: TRBV5-4; CDR3nt: TGTGCCAGCAGGTCCCTAGCCGCAACCAAGGGCTACACCTTC; CDR3aa: CASRSLAATKGYTF
abundance: -; d_gene: -; j_gene: TRBJ1-1; len: 14; v_gene: TRBV5-1; CDR3nt: TGCGCCAGCAGCCTGGACGGCAGGGACACTGAAGCTTTCTTT; CDR3aa: CASSLDGRDTEAFF
abundance: -; d_gene: -; j_gene: TRBJ1-5; len: 15; v_gene: TRBV4-3; CDR3nt: TGCGCCAGCAGCCAAGAGCGGAGAGGCCGTCAGCCCCAGCATTTT; CDR3aa: CASSQERRGRQPQHF